The present T cell receptor (beta chain) was sequenced within a study of T cell changes during pregnancy in multiple sclerosis. Clones were sequenced by immunoSEQ multiplex PCR, and TCRdb holds only the in-frame ones, with some missing. Among approximately 70,000 clones listed, around 92% were seen once. CDR1 SGHTA and CDR2 FQGNSA come from the germline V gene. V shed 2 bases and J 10 bases; nucleotides not matched to a gene: 14. The CDR3 runs 16 residues. The sequence came from a female donor in good health, enrolled as a control in a pregnancy study. V and J are TRBV7-2 and TRBJ2-5; 9 bases agree with TRBD2. This material consisted of peripheral blood, taken in the second trimester of pregnancy. In DNA form, the CDR3 reads TGTGCCAGCAGCTTAATTAGTAGGGCTAGCGGGATTAGCCAGTACTTC. It specifies CASSLISRASGISQYF.